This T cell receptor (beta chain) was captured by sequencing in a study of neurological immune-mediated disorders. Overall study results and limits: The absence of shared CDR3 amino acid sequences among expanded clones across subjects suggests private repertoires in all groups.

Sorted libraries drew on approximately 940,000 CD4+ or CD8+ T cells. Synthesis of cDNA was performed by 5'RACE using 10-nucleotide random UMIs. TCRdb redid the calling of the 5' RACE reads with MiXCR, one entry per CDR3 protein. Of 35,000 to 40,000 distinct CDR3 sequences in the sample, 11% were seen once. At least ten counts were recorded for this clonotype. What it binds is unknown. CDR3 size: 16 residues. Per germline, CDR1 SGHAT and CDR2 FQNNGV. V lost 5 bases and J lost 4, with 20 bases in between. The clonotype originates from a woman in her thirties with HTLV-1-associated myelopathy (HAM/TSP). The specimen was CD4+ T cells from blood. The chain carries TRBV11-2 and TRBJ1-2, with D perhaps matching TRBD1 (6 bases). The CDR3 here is CASSPLRGGAGYGYTF. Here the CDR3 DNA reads TGTGCCAGCAGCCCGTTACGGGGGGGCGCGGGCTATGGCTACACCTTC.